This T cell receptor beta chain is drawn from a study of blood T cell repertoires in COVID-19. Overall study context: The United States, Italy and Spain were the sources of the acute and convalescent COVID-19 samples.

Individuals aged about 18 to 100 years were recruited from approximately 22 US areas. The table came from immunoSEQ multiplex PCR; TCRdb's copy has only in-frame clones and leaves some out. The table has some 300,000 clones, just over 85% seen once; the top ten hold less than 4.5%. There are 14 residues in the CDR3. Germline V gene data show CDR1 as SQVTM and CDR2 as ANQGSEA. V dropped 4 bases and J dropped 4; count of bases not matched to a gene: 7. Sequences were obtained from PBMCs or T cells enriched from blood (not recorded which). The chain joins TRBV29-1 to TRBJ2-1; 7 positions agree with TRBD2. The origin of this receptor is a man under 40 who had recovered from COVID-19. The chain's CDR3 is CSVGPGGPYNEQFF. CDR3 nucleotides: TGCAGCGTTGGACCGGGAGGCCCTTACAATGAGCAGTTCTTC.